The 8 T cell receptor beta chains listed next were all sequenced from one sample in a study of blood T cell repertoires in COVID-19. Measured with immunoSEQ multiplex PCR; TCRdb has only the in-frame clones, and not every one. The table has 40,000 to 45,000 clones, under 90% seen once. The source material was peripheral blood. The receptor source for this set is a man over 45 with active COVID-19.

The V call is TRBV4-1, the J call TRBJ1-2, with D maybe TRBD1 (6 bases). The CDR3 contains 15 residues. Germline assignment: CDR1 MGHRA and CDR2 YSYEKL. Trimming left V 5 bases short and J 3 bases short, with 16 bases between. The CDR3 nucleotides read TGCGCCAGCAGCAACCGGGAGGGGGGGTACTATGGCTACACCTTC. The encoded protein is CASSNREGGYYGYTF.

This clone showed up just a few times. The chain is built from TRBV6-4 and TRBJ2-1, with D maybe TRBD2 (6 bases). This CDR3 is built from 13 residues. Between the trimmed V and J ends, which lost 5 bases and 9 bases, there was a span of 14 bases. The germline V gene encodes CDR1 MRHNA and CDR2 SNTAGT. CDR3 nucleotides: TGTGCCAGCAGTACAAATCAGGGAGGTGAGCAGTTCTTC. This sequence encodes CASSTNQGGEQFF.

This clone came up a few times. The chain links TRBV19 to TRBJ2-2; 9 nucleotides match TRBD1. The CDR3 is 16 residues long. From germline, CDR1 is LNHDA and CDR2 SQIVND (reference sequence). V was pared by 3 bases and J by 2 bases, with 4 bases of the junction left unmatched. CDR3 sequence reads: CASSIGGQGNTGELFF. The CDR3 coding sequence is TGTGCCAGTAGTATTGGGGGACAGGGTAACACCGGGGAGCTGTTTTTT.

This clone was found once. This chain links TRBV28 with TRBJ2-5, with 8 bases matching TRBD1. Trimming at V came to 4 bases and at J to 4 bases, leaving 11 bases not matched to a gene. Germline loops: CDR1 MDHEN, CDR2 SYDVKM. The CDR3 is made up of 16 amino acids. CDR3 in amino acids: CASSSRGQGTRETQYF. The DNA of the CDR3 is TGTGCCAGCAGTTCCCGAGGACAGGGCACCCGAGAGACCCAGTACTTC.

The chain links TRBV5-6 to TRBJ2-3, with TRBD2 matching over 7 bases. Looked up from germline, CDR1 is SGHDT and CDR2 is YYEEEE. V trimming: 1 base; J trimming: 3 bases; junction bases outside the gene matches: 5. The CDR3 loop spans 15 amino acids. This CDR3 reads CASSLRWEGTDTQYF. The CDR3 DNA follows: TGTGCCAGCAGCTTGCGATGGGAGGGGACAGATACGCAGTATTTT.

The chain is built from TRBV19 and TRBJ2-7; TRBD2 matches 10 bases. The CDR3 extends over 14 amino acids. After removal of 6 bases from V and 4 bases from J, the junction contained 6 bases not matched to a gene. In germline, CDR1 is LNHDA, CDR2 SQIVND (reference sequence). DNA for the CDR3: TGTGCCAGTAGCGCGGCTAGCGGGAGATACGAGCAGTACTTC. Translated: CASSAASGRYEQYF.

The J gene is TRBJ2-7, the V gene TRBV28; D gene ambiguous. The V gene's germline CDR1 is MDHEN and CDR2 SYDVKM. This CDR3 comprises 15 residues. V lost 2 bases to trimming and J lost 2 bases, with 13 bases between them. CDR3 DNA: TGTGCCAGCAGTTTACACCTCCCTATAGCCTACGAGCAGTACTTC. It yields the protein CASSLHLPIAYEQYF.

The gene calls are TRBV11-2 and TRBJ2-7; maybe TRBD2 (5 bases). The CDR3 runs 12 residues. Deletions cut 5 bases from V and 3 bases from J, with 8 bases between. Germline V gives CDR1 SGHAT, CDR2 FQNNGV. The DNA of the CDR3 is TGTGCCAGCAGCCCCGACTACTACGAGCAGTACTTC. Residues: CASSPDYYEQYF.